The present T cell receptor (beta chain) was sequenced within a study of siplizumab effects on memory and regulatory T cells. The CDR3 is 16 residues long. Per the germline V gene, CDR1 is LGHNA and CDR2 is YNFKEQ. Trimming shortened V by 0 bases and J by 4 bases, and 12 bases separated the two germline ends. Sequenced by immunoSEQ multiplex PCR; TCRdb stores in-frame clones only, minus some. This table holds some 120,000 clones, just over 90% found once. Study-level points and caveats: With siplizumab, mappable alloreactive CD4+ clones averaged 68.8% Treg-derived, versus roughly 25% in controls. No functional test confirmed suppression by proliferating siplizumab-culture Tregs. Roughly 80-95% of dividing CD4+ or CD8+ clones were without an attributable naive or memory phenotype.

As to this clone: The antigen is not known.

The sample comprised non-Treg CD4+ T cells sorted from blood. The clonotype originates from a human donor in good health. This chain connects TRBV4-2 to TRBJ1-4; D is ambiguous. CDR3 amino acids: CASSQESRLNNEKLFF. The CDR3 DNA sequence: TGTGCCAGCAGCCAAGAGTCACGGCTAAATAATGAAAAACTGTTTTTT.